The subject of this entry is one TCR beta chain. Measured with immunoSEQ multiplex PCR; TCRdb has only the in-frame clones, and not every one. This table holds tens of thousands of clones, about 92% found once. The CDR3 totals 17 residues. In germline, CDR1 is SEHNR, CDR2 FQNEAQ (reference sequence). The V and J ends lost 1 base and 3 bases respectively, with 19 bases between them. The sample originates from a study of technical replicates of blood from a handful of donors. Sequenced sample: T cells isolated from PBMCs. V gene TRBV7-9 combines with J gene TRBJ2-7; D perhaps matches TRBD2 (6 bases). This clonotype was sampled from a human donor in good health. This CDR3 reads CASSLESIGGADYEQYF. The CDR3 DNA reads TGTGCCAGCAGCTTAGAGAGTATAGGAGGGGCGGACTACGAGCAGTACTTC.